The T cell receptor (beta chain) described here comes from a study of shared clonotypes between healthy human individuals. Clones were sequenced by immunoSEQ multiplex PCR, and TCRdb holds only the in-frame ones, with some missing. The table lists 2,100,000 or so clones, roughly 95% of them singletons. On this clone: Different DNA sequences within this sample yield the same CDR3.

The CDR3 sequence is 13 residues long. V was shortened by 1 base and J by 5 bases, with 8 bases between the two germline ends. Germline V gives CDR1 SEHNR, CDR2 FQNEAQ (reference sequence). The TCR was taken from a man aged 18 to 29 in good health. Source material: naive CD4+ T cells sorted from blood. Subset specified: CD45RA+ positively selected. The chain combines TRBV7-9 with TRBJ1-1; D call uncertain. The CDR3 coding sequence is TGTGCCAGCAGCTTAGGGGGAGGTACTGAAGCTTTCTTT. Its translation: CASSLGGGTEAFF.